The 20 T cell receptor beta chains in this list originate from one sample, sequenced in a study of T cells in Graves' hyperthyroidism and ophthalmopathy. RNA transcripts were the template for amplifying TCR beta CDR3 regions. First-round RT-PCR targeting the TCR CDR3 was performed with the HTBI primer set. TCRdb reanalysed the multiplex PCR reads using MiXCR and keeps one entry per CDR3 protein. Of about 560,000 distinct CDR3 sequences listed, about 43% are singletons. The sample consisted of peripheral blood or thyroid tissue (not recorded which). The source of these receptors is a young woman with Graves' hyperthyroidism.

This clonotype was observed a few times. The V gene is TRBV14, the J gene TRBJ2-2; no definite D call. The ends were cut back, 0 bases at V and 5 bases at J, with 7 bases in the middle. The CDR3 length is 14 residues. The germline V gene has CDR1 SGHDN and CDR2 FVKESK. This CDR3 reads CASSQEASTGELFF. CDR3 sequence (DNA): TGTGCCAGCAGCCAAGAAGCCTCTACCGGGGAGCTGTTTTTT.

The V and J genes are TRBV7-9 and TRBJ1-1; D is unresolved. Trimming took off 6 bases at V and 5 bases at J, with 22 bases between the two ends. CDR3 length: 16 amino acids. The germline CDR1 and CDR2 sequences are SEHNR and FQNEAQ (reference sequence). CDR3 region: CASSEGPSQVGTEAFF. Here the CDR3 DNA reads TGTGCCAGCAGTGAGGGCCCCAGTCAGGTGGGAACTGAAGCTTTCTTT.

The CDR3 is CASSARSTNQETQYF. CDR3 in DNA: TGTGCCAGCAGTGCTAGGTCCACAAACCAAGAGACCCAGTACTTC. V and J are TRBV25-1 and TRBJ2-5; D gene uncertain. Germline V gene data show CDR1 as MGHDK and CDR2 as SYGVNS. The CDR3 extends over 15 amino acids. The V and J ends lost 4 bases and 0 bases respectively, with 12 bases between them.

This clonotype has only a few counts. A read error may account for a junction end that differs from germline. The CDR3 region has the DNA TGTAGTGCCAGCCGGGGGGGCAGGGAAAAACTGTTTTTT. Its translation is CSASRGGREKLFF. The rearrangement joins TRBV20-1 to TRBJ1-4; the D gene is possibly TRBD1 (6 bases). This CDR3 is built from 13 residues. CDR1 and CDR2 from the germline V gene are DFQATT and SNEGSKA (reference sequence).

V is TRBV5-1 and J is TRBJ2-2; TRBD2 matches 11 bases. With 3 bases clipped from V and 7 bases from J, the junction kept 11 bases outside the gene matches. Germline loops: CDR1 SGHRS, CDR2 YFSETQ. CDR3 size: 17 residues. CDR3 in DNA: TGCGCCAGCAGCTGGAAAGATAGCGGGAGGGCCGGCGGGGAGCTGTTTTTT. Protein: CASSWKDSGRAGGELFF.

The chain combines TRBV7-2 with TRBJ1-2, with D unresolved. The germline V gene has CDR1 SGHTA and CDR2 FQGNSA. V dropped 5 bases and J dropped 7 bases, with 14 bases sitting between them. The CDR3 is made up of 13 amino acids. The CDR3 reads CASSPGPSLGYTF. CDR3 coding DNA: TGTGCCAGCAGCCCGGGCCCATCACTTGGCTACACCTTC.

This clonotype occurred a few times. This chain links TRBV7-9 with TRBJ2-5, with 7 bases fitting TRBD2. This CDR3 region has 13 residues. V shed 5 bases and J 7 bases; nucleotides not matched to a gene: 7. CDR1 is SEHNR, CDR2 FQNEAQ, per germline (reference sequence). CDR3 coding DNA: TGTGCCAGCAGCGAGGTAGCTAGCGGGACCCAGTACTTC. Protein: CASSEVASGTQYF.

This clonotype was seen only a few times. The chain is built from TRBV29-1 and TRBJ2-2, with unresolved D. The ends were cut back, 6 bases at V and 8 bases at J, with 13 bases in the middle. The CDR3 has 12 residues. CDR1 is SQVTM, CDR2 ANQGSEA, per germline. The DNA for the CDR3 is TGCAGCGTAGAATTGGTGGCGGGGGAGCTGTTTTTT. Amino acid sequence: CSVELVAGELFF.

The chain employs TRBV25-1 and TRBJ1-5; D may be TRBD1 (6 bases). The length of the CDR3 is 13 residues. Germline V gene data show CDR1 as MGHDK and CDR2 as SYGVNS. Trimming took 4 bases from V and 11 from J, leaving 15 bases between them. CDR3 amino acids: CASSGQEFGSQHF. For the CDR3, the DNA is TGTGCCAGCAGTGGACAGGAATTTGGGTCCCAGCATTTT.

The table lists this clonotype with a few counts. V gene TRBV2 combines with J gene TRBJ2-5, with 9 bases identical to TRBD2. Germline CDR1 is SNHLY and CDR2 is FYNNEI. The CDR3 length is 17 residues. J gave up 3 bases and V 6 bases, and 14 bases lay outside the gene matches. CDR3 bases: TGTGCCAGCAGCCAAGAGGCTCTAGCGGGGCAAGAAGAGACCCAGTACTTC. Its protein is CASSQEALAGQEETQYF. Complete variable domain (other parts from reference TRBV2 and TRBJ2-5): EPEVTQTPSHQVTQMGQEVILRCVPISNHLYFYWYRQILGQKVEFLVSFYNNEISEKSEIFDDQFSVERPDGSNFTLKIRSTKLEDSAMYFCASSQEALAGQEETQYFGPGTRLLVL.

The chain carries TRBV29-1 and TRBJ1-4; weak D call: TRBD1 (5 bases). Germline CDR1 is SQVTM and CDR2 is ANQGSEA. The CDR3 is 11 amino acids. V was cut by 8 bases and J by 8 bases, with 12 bases left in between. For the CDR3, the DNA is TGCAGCAGGCAAAGGGGCGAAAAACTGTTTTTT. Its protein product is CSRQRGEKLFF. The whole variable domain, filled in from reference TRBV29-1 and TRBJ1-4, reads SAVISQKPSRDICQRGTSLTIQCQVDSQVTMMFWYRQQPGQSLTLIATANQGSEATYESGFVIDKFPISRPNLTFSTLTVSNMSPEDSSIYLCSRQRGEKLFFGSGTQLSVL.

This clonotype was picked up many times. V and J are TRBV2 and TRBJ1-2; D is unresolved. Germline V gene lookup returns CDR1 SNHLY and CDR2 FYNNEI. V was cut by 9 bases and J by 8 bases, with 19 bases left in between. The CDR3 contains 13 residues. The CDR3 DNA reads as TGTGCCAGGACACGGGGAGGAGGTCGAGGCTACACCTTC. It yields the protein CARTRGGGRGYTF.

V gene TRBV18 combines with J gene TRBJ1-2; TRBD1 matches at 7 bases. CDR3 length equals 16 residues. Germline-derived CDR1 and CDR2 are KGHSH and LQKENI. The junction had 13 bases not matched to a gene; V was cut back by 1 base and J by 8 bases. Written as DNA, the CDR3 is TGTGCCAGCTCACCACGGGACAGCAAATCCCTCGGCGGCTACACCTTC. Translating it yields CASSPRDSKSLGGYTF.

The rearrangement links TRBV7-8 to TRBJ1-1; D remains ambiguous. This CDR3 has 15 residues. CDR1 and CDR2 from the germline V gene are SGHVS and FQNEAQ. Trimming left V 5 bases short and J 5 bases short, with 18 bases between. CDR3 coding DNA: TGTGCCAGCAGCATACCCCTCCAAGGGCAAACTGAAGCTTTCTTT. Protein product: CASSIPLQGQTEAFF.

This clonotype turned up a few times. The CDR3 DNA is TGCGCCAGCAGCTTGGCCGAGGACAGGTTCTATGGCTACACCTTC. This translates into CASSLAEDRFYGYTF. J is TRBJ1-2 and V is TRBV5-1, with 7 positions matching TRBD1. J lost 4 bases, V lost 0 bases, and 6 bases had no gene match. This CDR3 spans 15 amino acids. Germline V lookup: CDR1 SGHRS, CDR2 YFSETQ.

This clonotype was seen only once. A read error may produce the germline difference seen at one junction end. The rearrangement uses TRBV10-3 and TRBJ2-7; the match to TRBD1 covers 7 bases. Germline-derived CDR1 and CDR2 are ENHRY and SYGVKD. CDR3 length equals 15 residues. This chain's CDR3 is CASSLKSDRAYEQYF. CDR3 DNA: TGTGCCAGCAGTTTAAAGAGCGACAGGGCCTACGAGCAGTACTTT.

This clonotype was observed a handful of times. The J gene is TRBJ2-5, the V gene TRBV12-3 or TRBV12-4; D is uncertain. V shed 6 bases and J shed 2 bases, with 16 bases lying between them. CDR3 length equals 15 residues. The CDR3 here is CASSDLRRNQETQYF. The CDR3 DNA follows: TGTGCCAGCAGCGACTTGCGACGGAATCAAGAGACCCAGTACTTC.

This clonotype was detected only a few times. The gene calls are TRBV2 and TRBJ1-2; D may be TRBD1 (5 bases). This CDR3 has 15 amino acids. The ends were cut back, 2 bases at V and 2 bases at J, with 12 bases in the middle. Germline V lookup: CDR1 SNHLY, CDR2 FYNNEI. CDR3 sequence reads: CASSERSGGNYGYTF. The CDR3 DNA sequence: TGTGCCAGCAGTGAACGTTCGGGGGGGAACTATGGCTACACCTTC. Combining the CDR3 with reference TRBV2 and TRBJ1-2 gives the whole variable domain EPEVTQTPSHQVTQMGQEVILRCVPISNHLYFYWYRQILGQKVEFLVSFYNNEISEKSEIFDDQFSVERPDGSNFTLKIRSTKLEDSAMYFCASSERSGGNYGYTFGSGTRLTVV.

This clonotype was counted a few times. The chain has TRBV24-1 and TRBJ2-1; TRBD1 is a possible D gene (6 bases). The V gene lost 3 bases and the J gene lost 5 bases, with 13 bases spanning the gap. The CDR3 covers 15 residues. In germline, CDR1 is KGHDR, CDR2 SFDVKD. CDR3 in amino acids: CATSDGQGWDNEQFF. The CDR3 region has the DNA TGTGCCACCAGTGATGGCCAGGGGTGGGACAATGAGCAGTTCTTC.

This clonotype was observed a single time. The genes are TRBV29-1 and TRBJ2-1; weak D call: TRBD2 (6 bases). This CDR3 spans 10 amino acids. Germline V gene data show CDR1 as SQVTM and CDR2 as ANQGSEA. Trimming cost V 3 bases and J 10 bases, with 7 bases left between them. CDR3 protein: CSVDAGEQFF. The CDR3 region has the DNA TGCAGCGTTGACGCGGGAGAGCAGTTCTTC.